Each of the 18 T cell receptor beta chains below was sequenced from the same sample in a study of graft-versus-host responses after intestinal transplantation. Their target antigens are unknown. Clones were sequenced by immunoSEQ multiplex PCR, and TCRdb holds only the in-frame ones, with some missing. The table records 150,000 or so clones, 80% to 95% of them present only once. The sample consisted of unstimulated CD4+ T cells sorted from spleen or lymph node cells, taken before intestinal transplant. All receptors come from a human donor who received an intestinal transplant.

The chain has TRBV4-1 and TRBJ1-4, with 10 bases matching TRBD1. CDR3 length equals 16 residues. The V gene end was trimmed by 2 bases and the J gene end by 8 bases; junction bases not matched to a gene: 8. In germline, CDR1 is MGHRA, CDR2 YSYEKL. CDR3 region: CASSQPGQGVWEKLFF. The CDR3 DNA sequence: TGCGCCAGCAGCCAACCCGGACAGGGGGTGTGGGAAAAACTGTTTTTT.

The chain carries TRBV18 and TRBJ1-2; TRBD1 matches 7 bases. The V segment lost 2 bases and the J segment 4 bases; nucleotides outside the gene matches: 4. This CDR3 region has 14 residues. Germline CDR1 reads KGHSH; CDR2 reads LQKENI. The CDR3 DNA reads as TGTGCCAGCTCACCAGGACAGGCGAGCTATGGCTACACCTTC. This encodes CASSPGQASYGYTF. The entire variable domain, with the rest obtained from reference TRBV18 and TRBJ1-2, is as follows: NAGVMQNPRHLVRRRGQEARLRCSPMKGHSHVYWYRQLPEEGLKFMVYLQKENIIDESGMPKERFSAEFPKEGPSILRIQQVVRGDSAAYFCASSPGQASYGYTFGSGTRLTVV.

V gene TRBV5-1 combines with J gene TRBJ2-5; weak D call: TRBD2 (6 bases). Trimming left V 2 bases short and J 3 bases short, with 8 bases between. This CDR3 has 13 residues. Germline V gene data show CDR1 as SGHRS and CDR2 as YFSETQ. CDR3 sequence reads: CASSLGGEETQYF. Written as DNA, the CDR3 is TGCGCCAGCAGCTTAGGAGGGGAAGAGACCCAGTACTTC.

V usage is TRBV11-2 and J usage is TRBJ1-4; TRBD1 agrees at 10 bases. J lost 7 bases, V lost 2 bases, and 1 base had no gene match. The germline V gene encodes CDR1 SGHAT and CDR2 FQNNGV. The CDR3 covers 14 residues. CDR3 sequence: CASSLWTGGEKLFF. Written as DNA, the CDR3 is TGTGCCAGCAGCTTATGGACAGGGGGTGAAAAACTGTTTTTT.

The J gene is TRBJ2-1, the V gene TRBV7-2; 7 bases are a match to TRBD2. CDR3 length: 14 amino acids. The V gene's germline CDR1 is SGHTA and CDR2 FQGNSA. The trim removed 3 bases at V and 4 bases at J, leaving 3 bases unmatched. The CDR3 loop reads CASSLTSPYNEQFF. CDR3 nucleotide sequence: TGTGCCAGCAGCTTGACTAGCCCTTACAATGAGCAGTTCTTC. Filled out from reference TRBV7-2 and TRBJ2-1, the complete variable domain reads GAGVSQSPSNKVTEKGKDVELRCDPISGHTALYWYRQSLGQGLEFLIYFQGNSAPDKSGLPSDRFSAERTGGSVSTLTIQRTQQEDSAVYLCASSLTSPYNEQFFGPGTRLTVL.

This clone has just one count. The rearrangement uses TRBV2 and TRBJ2-1; 10 nucleotides match TRBD2. The CDR3 is 15 amino acids. After removal of 2 bases from V and 6 bases from J, the junction contained 4 bases not matched to a gene. Germline V CDR1 and CDR2: SNHLY, FYNNEI. CDR3 sequence reads: CASSERLAGVNEQFF. The CDR3 DNA follows: TGTGCCAGCAGTGAACGGCTAGCGGGAGTCAATGAGCAGTTCTTC.

The rearrangement links TRBV7-2 to TRBJ2-5; 7 positions agree with TRBD2. This CDR3 contains 15 residues. The J segment lost 6 bases and the V segment lost 3 bases, leaving 10 bases of the junction unmatched. The germline gives CDR1 SGHTA, CDR2 FQGNSA. CDR3: CASSLAGVSSQTQYF. The CDR3 nucleotides read TGTGCCAGCAGCTTGGCGGGAGTAAGCTCACAGACCCAGTACTTC.

The chain is built from TRBV4-1 and TRBJ2-5; TRBD1 matches at 10 bases. The J call could be wrong; TRBJ2-7 is a better fit for the DNA end. This CDR3 comprises 14 residues. CDR1 and CDR2 (germline): MGHRA, YSYEKL. This CDR3 reads CASSLRDRGYEQYF. The CDR3 DNA sequence: TGCGCCAGCAGCCTTAGGGACAGGGGTTACGAGCAGTACTTC.

This clone was observed once. This chain joins TRBV2 and TRBJ2-1; 7 nucleotides match TRBD2. This CDR3 region has 13 residues. V lost 6 bases, J lost 9 bases, and 8 bases stayed unmatched. CDR1 is SNHLY and CDR2 is FYNNEI in the germline V gene. CDR3 bases: TGTGCCAGCAGGGGGGAGGGGATCAGTGAGCAGTTCTTC. This translates into CASRGEGISEQFF.

The chain joins TRBV7-2 to TRBJ2-5; D is possibly TRBD1 or TRBD2 (5 bases each). The tail of the sequence fits TRBJ2-7 better, so the J call may be wrong. CDR1 SGHTA and CDR2 FQGNSA come from the germline V gene. The CDR3 loop spans 13 amino acids. This chain's CDR3 is CASSLVNGGEQYF. CDR3 nucleotides: TGTGCCAGCAGCTTAGTAAATGGGGGCGAGCAGTACTTC.

V gene TRBV7-9 combines with J gene TRBJ2-5, with 8 bases lining up with TRBD2. Germline V gives CDR1 SEHNR, CDR2 FQNEAQ (reference sequence). V trimming: 6 bases; J trimming: 5 bases; junction bases outside the gene matches: 8. The CDR3 is 14 residues long. The DNA of the CDR3 is TGTGCCAGCAGGAGCGGGAGTTGGAGGGAGACCCAGTACTTC. This gives the protein CASRSGSWRETQYF.

The genes are TRBV7-9 and TRBJ2-2; 7 bases match TRBD1. The CDR3 consists of 13 residues. V lost 8 bases, J lost 6 bases, and 6 bases stayed unmatched. The germline V gene has CDR1 SEHNR and CDR2 FQNEAQ (reference sequence). The CDR3 DNA is TGTGCCAGCGGGCAGGGGGAAGCCGGGGAGCTGTTTTTT. Protein product: CASGQGEAGELFF.

The chain is built from TRBV6-6 and TRBJ1-2, with 9 bases that match TRBD1. Looked up from germline, CDR1 is MNHNY and CDR2 is SVGAGI (reference sequence). The CDR3 spans 15 residues. The junction had 6 bases not matched to a gene; V was cut back by 5 bases and J by 2 bases. This CDR3 reads CASSQQGARNYGYTF. Written as DNA, the CDR3 is TGTGCCAGCAGTCAACAGGGGGCGAGGAACTATGGCTACACCTTC.

The J gene is TRBJ2-1, the V gene TRBV28; TRBD1 agrees at 7 bases. CDR3 length: 16 amino acids. Germline V gives CDR1 MDHEN, CDR2 SYDVKM. J gave up 0 bases and V 5 bases, and 7 bases lay outside the gene matches. The CDR3 nucleotides are TGTGCCAGCAGTCCGGCCGGGACAGTCTCCTACAATGAGCAGTTCTTC. Translated, it gives CASSPAGTVSYNEQFF.

A note on this clone: Without the conserved terminal phenylalanine or tryptophan, this CDR3 likely stems from a read error. The DNA is left out, because the CDR3 cannot be placed on it with certainty; the CDR3 is given as TCRdb lists it. The rearrangement uses TRBV20-1 and TRBJ2-4; TRBD1 reflects the table's D call only, with no check against the DNA. CDR1 is DFQATT and CDR2 is SNEGSKA in the germline V gene (reference sequence). From its first to its last residue, the CDR3 has 11 amino acids. CDR3 in amino acids: CSATLAEQEFH.

V usage is TRBV11-2 and J usage is TRBJ2-7; possibly TRBD1 for D (7 bases). CDR1 SGHAT and CDR2 FQNNGV come from the germline V gene. This CDR3 is built from 15 residues. V gave up 3 bases and J gave up 3 bases, with 15 bases separating them. The CDR3 here is CASSFRNRGGYEQYF. DNA of the CDR3: TGTGCCAGCAGCTTTCGAAACAGGGGAGGCTACGAGCAGTACTTC.

This chain joins TRBV5-1 and TRBJ2-1, with D uncertain. Germline lookup yields CDR1 SGHRS and CDR2 YFSETQ. V lost 0 bases and J 12 bases, leaving 10 bases between the germline ends. The CDR3 loop spans 12 amino acids. CDR3 sequence (DNA): TGCGCCAGCAGCTTGGGTACGGATCGGCAGTTCTTC. Translation gives CASSLGTDRQFF.

V and J are TRBV19 and TRBJ1-5; the match to TRBD1 covers 8 bases. This CDR3 comprises 17 residues. J gave up 0 bases and V 1 base, and 5 bases lay outside the gene matches. The V gene's germline CDR1 is LNHDA and CDR2 SQIVND (reference sequence). CDR3 region: CASSIGVDRGSNQPQHF. The CDR3 DNA reads TGTGCCAGTAGTATAGGGGTTGACAGGGGTAGCAATCAGCCCCAGCATTTT.